The clone carrying this T cell receptor (beta chain) was observed a handful of times. Template material for amplifying TCR beta CDR3 regions consisted of RNA transcripts. The study used the HTBI primer set for a first-round RT-PCR of the TCR CDR3. TCRdb used MiXCR to reprocess the multiplex PCR reads, holding one entry per CDR3 protein. The sample lists 300,000 to 400,000 distinct CDR3 sequences, 15% to 20% occurring once. This specimen comes from a study of T cells in Graves' hyperthyroidism and ophthalmopathy. The receptor comes from a woman aged 45-65 years with Graves' hyperthyroidism. The sample consisted of blood.

CDR3 nucleotide sequence: TGTGCCAGCAGCGGCCTCCCTCGGGACAGCCCAAGCCGTCCCGGGGAGCTGTTTTTT. It specifies CASSGLPRDSPSRPGELFF. V usage is TRBV25-1 and J usage is TRBJ2-2; 7 nucleotides match TRBD1. V trimming: 6 bases; J trimming: 6 bases; junction bases outside the gene matches: 22. CDR1 MGHDK and CDR2 SYGVNS come from the germline V gene. The CDR3 is 19 residues long.